This note documents a single T cell receptor (beta chain) sequence. No antigen is known for it. This sample was included in a study of cytomegalovirus exposure and HLA in healthy donors. Study results and limitations: For presence/absence analyses, sequencing depth was assumed to be roughly uniform across donors.

CDR1 is SGHNT and CDR2 is YYREEE in the germline V gene (reference sequence). This CDR3 has 16 residues. The V and J ends lost 3 bases and 4 bases, in that order; junction bases with no gene match: 8. This PCR relied on a set of 60 Vbeta primers and 13 Jbeta primers. Clones were sequenced by immunoSEQ multiplex PCR, and TCRdb holds only the in-frame ones, with some missing. The sample carries around 130,000 clones, over 75% recorded once. The receptor's source is a woman younger than 30 in good health and CMV-seronegative. The specimen sequenced was PBMCs. The V and J genes are TRBV5-4 and TRBJ2-3; 10 nucleotides align to TRBD2. CDR3 region: CASSSSLAGVSDTQYF. The CDR3 DNA follows: TGTGCCAGCAGCTCCTCGCTAGCGGGAGTCTCAGATACGCAGTATTTT. The whole variable domain, remainder taken from reference TRBV5-4 and TRBJ2-3, is ETGVTQSPTHLIKTRGQQVTLRCSSQSGHNTVSWYQQALGQGPQFIFQYYREEENGRGNFPPRFSGLQFPNYSSELNVNALELDDSALYLCASSSSLAGVSDTQYFGPGTRLTVL.